The 21 T cell receptor beta chains given below trace back to one sample, sequenced in a study of breast tumors, draining lymph nodes, adjacent tissues. TCRdb reprocessed the multiplex PCR reads with MiXCR, giving one entry per CDR3 protein. Here the sample spans about 24,000 distinct CDR3 sequences, 60% to 70% being singletons. The sample taken for sequencing was tumor-adjacent breast tissue. Source of these receptors: a female donor with breast cancer. Some clones in this sample may be carry-over from other donors' samples.

In this sample, this clonotype turned up once. The genes are TRBV7-3 and TRBJ2-3; 7 bases match TRBD1. Per germline, CDR1 SGHTA and CDR2 FQGTGA. The V segment lost 2 bases and the J segment 1 base; nucleotides outside the gene matches: 9. The CDR3 has 17 residues. The CDR3 coding sequence is TGTGCCAGCAGCTTAGGGGGCACAGGGGTCGGCACAGATACGCAGTATTTT. Its translation: CASSLGGTGVGTDTQYF.

The chain joins TRBV20-1 to TRBJ2-1, with TRBD2 identical over 8 bases. Germline trimming cut 1 base from V and 8 bases from J; bases unmatched to any gene: 10. Germline V gives CDR1 DFQATT, CDR2 SNEGSKA (reference sequence). The CDR3 spans 15 residues. The CDR3 protein is CSARVGLAGYDEQFF. The CDR3 coding sequence is TGCAGTGCTAGAGTGGGGCTAGCGGGTTACGATGAGCAGTTCTTC.

The V and J genes are TRBV10-3 and TRBJ1-3; no definite D call. Germline CDR1 reads ENHRY; CDR2 reads SYGVKD. The CDR3 spans 16 residues. Trimming removed 0 bases at V and 3 bases at J, with 12 bases between. CDR3 sequence reads: CAISESIDDYGNTIYF. The CDR3 region has the DNA TGTGCCATCAGTGAGTCGATTGATGATTATGGAAACACCATATATTTT.

This clonotype was observed at least ten times. This sequence joins TRBV5-4 and TRBJ2-1, with TRBD1 as a possible D gene (6 bases). Germline V gives CDR1 SGHNT, CDR2 YYREEE (reference sequence). V lost 2 bases to trimming and J lost 6 bases, with 12 bases between them. The length of the CDR3 is 14 residues. The CDR3 nucleotides read TGTGCCAGCAGCTTTGGGGGCTGGAGCAATGAGCAGTTCTTC. Protein: CASSFGGWSNEQFF.

The gene calls are TRBV5-1 and TRBJ1-3; D not resolved. Trimming took 2 bases from V and 3 from J, leaving 3 bases between them. The CDR3 length is 12 residues. The germline gives CDR1 SGHRS, CDR2 YFSETQ. The chain's CDR3 is CASSFDGNTIYF. Here the CDR3 DNA reads TGCGCCAGCAGCTTTGATGGAAACACCATATATTTT.

CDR3 in amino acids: CASSLVGQAYEQYF. CDR3 bases: TGTGCCAGCAGCTTAGTGGGACAGGCCTACGAGCAGTACTTC. This rearrangement joins TRBV7-9 to TRBJ2-7; 8 bases are shared with TRBD1. The J segment lost 2 bases and the V segment lost 1 base, leaving 1 base of the junction unmatched. The CDR3 covers 14 residues. Looked up from germline, CDR1 is SEHNR and CDR2 is FQNEAQ (reference sequence).

This clonotype appeared a single time. This chain uses TRBV2 with TRBJ2-7; 9 nucleotides agree with TRBD2. The germline CDR1 and CDR2 sequences are SNHLY and FYNNEI. CDR3 length: 16 amino acids. The V gene end was trimmed by 7 bases and the J gene end by 5 bases; junction bases not matched to a gene: 15. CDR3 region: CASTVGGAGGSDEQYF. The DNA for the CDR3 is TGTGCCAGCACCGTAGGAGGGGCGGGAGGGAGCGACGAGCAGTACTTC. The complete variable domain, with remaining parts taken from reference TRBV2 and TRBJ2-7, reads EPEVTQTPSHQVTQMGQEVILRCVPISNHLYFYWYRQILGQKVEFLVSFYNNEISEKSEIFDDQFSVERPDGSNFTLKIRSTKLEDSAMYFCASTVGGAGGSDEQYFGPGTRLTVT.

This clonotype was seen once. This chain uses TRBV5-1 with TRBJ2-5; 7 bases fit TRBD2. The V gene's germline CDR1 is SGHRS and CDR2 YFSETQ. The CDR3 totals 14 residues. V shed 4 bases and J 2 bases; nucleotides not matched to a gene: 5. The DNA for the CDR3 is TGCGCCAGCAGCCTGGGGACTATTCAAGAGACCCAGTACTTC. This gives the protein CASSLGTIQETQYF.

Comment on this clonotype: Germline and junction disagree at one end, which may indicate a read error. This chain links TRBV6-1 with TRBJ2-5, with D unclear. The CDR3 spans 18 residues. Germline V gene lookup returns CDR1 MNHNS and CDR2 SASEGT. CDR3 loop: CACSEAWGNLPIQETQYF. In DNA form, the CDR3 reads TGTGCCTGCAGTGAAGCGTGGGGAAACTTACCAATACAAGAGACCCAGTACTTC.

The rearrangement uses TRBV24-1 and TRBJ2-3; 11 bases fit TRBD1. CDR1 is KGHDR and CDR2 is SFDVKD in the germline V gene. V was clipped by 7 bases and J by 6 bases; unmatched bases: 20. The CDR3 length is 19 residues. In nucleotides, the CDR3 is TGTGCCACCAGCCCCGGGACAGGGGGGGGAACAGGCCGGTCGGATACGCAGTATTTT. Translating gives CATSPGTGGGTGRSDTQYF.

The chain recombines TRBV10-1 with TRBJ2-7, with 11 bases lining up with TRBD2. Losses at the gene ends were 3 bases for V and 6 bases for J; bases not matched to a gene: 13. Germline CDR1 and CDR2: WNHNN and SYGVQD (reference sequence). There are 17 residues in the CDR3. The CDR3 loop reads CASSDAFLAGGRLEQYF. The DNA for the CDR3 is TGCGCCAGCAGTGATGCTTTTTTAGCGGGAGGGCGTCTCGAGCAGTACTTC.

This clonotype was detected a few times. This rearrangement joins TRBV6-1 to TRBJ2-1, with a weak D call TRBD2 (6 bases). Trimming left V 2 bases short and J 9 bases short, with 11 bases between. CDR3 length: 13 residues. Germline assignment: CDR1 MNHNS and CDR2 SASEGT. The CDR3 sequence: CASSEWRATEQFF. The DNA of the CDR3 is TGTGCCAGCAGTGAATGGAGGGCTACTGAGCAGTTCTTC.

This clonotype appeared a single time. The chain uses TRBV11-2 and TRBJ2-7; TRBD1 matches at 7 bases. This CDR3 is built from 13 residues. J gave up 7 bases and V 1 base, and 4 bases lay outside the gene matches. Germline V gives CDR1 SGHAT, CDR2 FQNNGV. The CDR3 DNA reads as TGTGCCAGCAGCTTAGGACAGGGCTGGGAGCAGTACTTC. It encodes CASSLGQGWEQYF. Full variable domain (remainder filled in from reference TRBV11-2 and TRBJ2-7): EAGVAQSPRYKIIEKRQSVAFWCNPISGHATLYWYQQILGQGPKLLIQFQNNGVVDDSQLPKDRFSAERLKGVDSTLKIQPAKLEDSAVYLCASSLGQGWEQYFGPGTRLTVT.

The chain employs TRBV3-1 and TRBJ2-3; tentative D call: TRBD2 (5 bases). The CDR3 totals 14 residues. CDR1 LGHDT and CDR2 YNNKEL come from the germline V gene (reference sequence). Trimming shortened V by 4 bases and J by 4 bases, and 12 bases separated the two germline ends. The CDR3 sequence is CASSPPLGADTQYF. The CDR3 coding sequence is TGTGCCAGCAGCCCTCCCTTGGGAGCAGATACGCAGTATTTT.

This clonotype appeared a few times. The chain has TRBV9 and TRBJ2-7; 13 nucleotides align to TRBD2. V lost 1 base to trimming and J lost 4 bases; unmatched junction nucleotides: 8. Germline V CDR1 and CDR2: SGDLS, YYNGEE. CDR3 length: 17 residues. The CDR3 loop is CASSVWLTSGRKYEQYF. In DNA form, the CDR3 reads TGTGCCAGCAGCGTATGGCTGACTAGCGGGAGGAAATACGAGCAGTACTTC.

The CDR3 region is CSALKPRTSGRKETQYF. DNA for the CDR3: TGCAGTGCTCTCAAGCCCCGGACTAGCGGGAGGAAAGAGACCCAGTACTTC. The chain is built from TRBV20-1 and TRBJ2-5, with 14 bases matching TRBD2. The germline CDR1 and CDR2 sequences are DFQATT and SNEGSKA (reference sequence). Trimming took 5 bases from V and 3 from J; bases not matched to a gene: 11. This CDR3 contains 17 residues.

In regard to this clonotype: A much larger clone differs by one base, so this may be a read error. CDR3 DNA: TGTGCCAGCTCCCTCGGGCCAAAATTGGGGGGCAGTGAGCAGTTCTTC. Translation: CASSLGPKLGGSEQFF. This sequence joins TRBV2 and TRBJ2-1, with D perhaps given as TRBD1 or TRBD2 (6 bases each). This CDR3 is 16 amino acids long. Germline V gene data show CDR1 as SNHLY and CDR2 as FYNNEI. Trimming pared 8 bases from V and 9 bases from J, leaving 26 bases between.

This clonotype counts as medium-sized (0.01 to 0.1%). The chain couples TRBV20-1 to TRBJ1-2; D is unresolved. From germline, CDR1 is DFQATT and CDR2 SNEGSKA (reference sequence). V dropped 2 bases and J dropped 3 bases, with 13 bases sitting between them. This CDR3 has 14 amino acids. CDR3 loop: CSARLPGIDYGYTF. DNA for the CDR3: TGCAGTGCTAGATTACCGGGAATCGACTATGGCTACACCTTC.

The genes are TRBV6-6 and TRBJ2-7, with D unresolved. The V end was cut by 0 bases, the J end by 1 base, with 7 bases between. Per germline, CDR1 MNHNY and CDR2 SVGAGI (reference sequence). This CDR3 has 14 residues. The CDR3 nucleotides are TGTGCCAGCAGTTACTCAGGAGCTTCCTACGAGCAGTACTTC. It specifies CASSYSGASYEQYF.

This rearrangement joins TRBV6-1 to TRBJ2-3; tentative D call: TRBD2 (6 bases). Trimming removed 7 bases at V and 0 bases at J, with 11 bases between. The length of the CDR3 is 14 residues. CDR1 is MNHNS, CDR2 SASEGT, per germline. CDR3 sequence reads: CASTLALSTDTQYF. The CDR3 DNA follows: TGTGCCAGCACTCTAGCGCTAAGCACAGATACGCAGTATTTT.

V gene TRBV7-8 combines with J gene TRBJ2-3, with a tentative D call TRBD2 (5 bases). The CDR3 spans 14 residues. Germline loops: CDR1 SGHVS, CDR2 FQNEAQ. The ends were cut back, 3 bases at V and 2 bases at J, with 9 bases in the middle. The CDR3 region is CASSFSGSTDTQYF. The DNA of the CDR3 is TGTGCCAGCAGCTTCTCGGGATCCACAGATACGCAGTATTTT.